The 2 T cell receptor beta chains given below trace back to one sample, sequenced in a study of human T cells and chemical hapten exposure. TCRdb used MiXCR to reprocess the RACE reads, holding one entry per CDR3 protein. The sample includes 100,000 to 150,000 distinct CDR3 sequences, approximately 9.1% of them seen just once. Time point noted: healthy volunteer bleed at 2 weeks. Unfractionated whole blood yielded total RNA. The specimen sequenced was whole blood. The origin of the receptors is a male donor in good health. Some clones in this sample may be carry-over from other donors' samples.

This clonotype was observed a few times. J is TRBJ2-3 and V is TRBV2; 12 bases map to TRBD2. J was trimmed by 4 bases and V by 7 bases; bases with no gene match: 9. The germline CDR1 and CDR2 sequences are SNHLY and FYNNEI. This CDR3 region has 16 residues. CDR3 DNA: TGTGCCAGCATTCGGACTAGCGGGACACCACCAGATACGCAGTATTTT. It encodes CASIRTSGTPPDTQYF.

This clonotype was detected many times. CDR3 coding DNA: TGCGCCAGCAGCCCGGGACTAGCAAATCCCGGAGATACGCAGTATTTT. Translation gives CASSPGLANPGDTQYF. The genes are TRBV5-1 and TRBJ2-3, with 9 positions matching TRBD2. V shed 4 bases, J shed 5 bases, and the junction held 11 bases outside the gene matches. The germline V gene has CDR1 SGHRS and CDR2 YFSETQ. The length of the CDR3 is 16 residues. Complete variable domain (other parts from reference TRBV5-1 and TRBJ2-3): KAGVTQTPRYLIKTRGQQVTLSCSPISGHRSVSWYQQTPGQGLQFLFEYFSETQRNKGNFPGRFSGRQFSNSRSEMNVSTLELGDSALYLCASSPGLANPGDTQYFGPGTRLTVL.